These T cell receptor beta chains were read from a single sample in a study of molecular identifiers for immune sequencing clone quantification. MiXCR, applied by TCRdb to the PCR reads, yields one record per CDR3 protein. The table has around 320,000 distinct CDR3 sequences, about 23% seen once; the top ten hold around 0.74%. Sequenced material: naive CD8+ T cells from blood, with Jurkat cell RNA spiked in. The source of these receptors is a human donor in good health. Some libraries in this study had Jurkat cell RNA spiked in. Each CDR3 is given with its conserved first and last residue. D genes are given only for firm matches. Expanded clones are given a class, and other clones once, few, many or no size at all.

v_gene	abundance	j_gene	d_gene	CDR3nt	CDR3aa
TRBV19	-	TRBJ2-7	-	TGTGCCAGTAGTATTGTTCCGGGGTACGAGCAGTACTTC	CASSIVPGYEQYF
TRBV2	many	TRBJ2-5	TRBD2	TGTGCCAGCAGTGAGCCCCCAACTAGCGGACAAGAGACCCAGTACTTC	CASSEPPTSGQETQYF
TRBV5-6	few	TRBJ2-7	-	TGTGCCAGCAGCTTGTGGGACATTTCCTACGAGCAGTACTTC	CASSLWDISYEQYF
TRBV19	-	TRBJ2-1	-	TGTGCCAGTAGTATTATAGTGCCTTACAATGAGCAGTTCTTC	CASSIIVPYNEQFF
TRBV2	-	TRBJ2-3	-	TGTGCCAGCAGTCTACACACGATACTAGACGCCAGCACAGATACGCAGTATTTT	CASSLHTILDASTDTQYF
TRBV7-2	many	TRBJ2-1	-	TGTGCCAGCAGCTTGTATAGCTACAGCTCCTACAATGAGCAGTTCTTC	CASSLYSYSSYNEQFF
TRBV4-1	-	TRBJ2-3	TRBD2	TGCGCCAGCAGCCAAGACTTCAGCGGGGGTTCAGATACGCAGTATTTT	CASSQDFSGGSDTQYF
TRBV19	-	TRBJ2-3	-	TGTGCCACTAAATACGATACGCAGTATTTT	CATKYDTQYF
TRBV12-3/TRBV12-4	-	TRBJ2-5	TRBD2	TGTGCCAGCTGTCTATGCGGGGGACAAGAGACCCAGTACTTC	CASCLCGGQETQYF
TRBV28	many	TRBJ2-5	-	TGTGCCAGCAGTTTATCGTGGGTTAATCAAGAGACCCAGTACTTC	CASSLSWVNQETQYF
TRBV5-1	many	TRBJ2-1	-	TGCGCCAGCAGCTTGGGTCGGGGACTCCCATACAATGAGCAGTTCTTC	CASSLGRGLPYNEQFF
TRBV20-1	-	TRBJ2-7	-	TGCAGTGCTCTTCCTGGGATCGATGAGGACGAGCAGTACTTC	CSALPGIDEDEQYF
TRBV29-1	many	TRBJ1-1	TRBD1	TGCAGCATTGGACAGGGTTTGAACACTGAAGCTTTCTTT	CSIGQGLNTEAFF
TRBV29-1	once	TRBJ2-4	-	TGCAGCGTTGAAGGGGGGGCCATTAACAGTCAGTACTTC	CSVEGGAINSQYF
TRBV3-1	few	TRBJ1-2	-	TGTGCCAGCTGCCAAAGGGGAGTGGTGAACTATGGCTACACCTTC	CASCQRGVVNYGYTF
TRBV6-2/TRBV6-3	-	TRBJ2-3	TRBD2	TGTGCCAGCAGCAATATGGTGCGGGGGATCACAGATACGCAGTATTTT	CASSNMVRGITDTQYF
TRBV6-2/TRBV6-3	few	TRBJ2-7	-	TGTGCCAGCAGTTACACCCACGAGCAGTACTTC	CASSYTHEQYF
TRBV9	many	TRBJ2-7	-	TGTGCCAGCAGCCCCGGTTTTGGCTCCACCTACGAGCAGTACTTC	CASSPGFGSTYEQYF
TRBV13	few	TRBJ2-1	TRBD1	TGTGCCAGCAGCCCGGGACAGGGCGTTCTGAAGTCGGCTGAGCAGTTCTTC	CASSPGQGVLKSAEQFF
TRBV11-2	-	TRBJ2-5	-	TGTGCCAGCAGCTTACGACGCCAAGAGACCCAGTACTTC	CASSLRRQETQYF
TRBV5-6	many	TRBJ2-7	-	TGTGCCAGCAGCTTGGGCCAGGACTCCTACGAGCAGTACTTC	CASSLGQDSYEQYF
TRBV6-1	few	TRBJ1-6	-	TGTGCCAGCAGTGAGTGGAACAGAAATTCACCCCTCCACTTT	CASSEWNRNSPLHF
TRBV20-1	-	TRBJ1-1	-	TGCAGTGTTAGAGATCAAGGCACTGAAGCTTTCTTT	CSVRDQGTEAFF
TRBV6-2/TRBV6-3	-	TRBJ2-2	TRBD2	TGTGCCAGCAGTTACGGCCGCCTAGCGGGAGAGGCCGGGGAGCTGTTTTTT	CASSYGRLAGEAGELFF
TRBV6-2/TRBV6-3	-	TRBJ2-3	TRBD2	TGTGCCAGCAGCTTCTTCACGGGGGGAACAGATACGCAGTATTTT	CASSFFTGGTDTQYF
TRBV6-5	once	TRBJ2-7	TRBD1	TGTGCCAGCAGTTCCCCCTCGACAGGGGGTCCGTTCAACTCCTACAATGAGCAGTACTTC	CASSSPSTGGPFNSYNEQYF
TRBV18	many	TRBJ1-1	-	TGTGCCAGCTCACCACCCGCGGCAACTGAAGCTTTCTTT	CASSPPAATEAFF
TRBV4-2	few	TRBJ2-7	-	TGTGCCAGCAGCCAGTCCATCGTACAGCCCTTATCCTACGAGCAGTACTTC	CASSQSIVQPLSYEQYF
TRBV11-2	few	TRBJ2-1	TRBD2	TGTGCCAGCAGCCAATCCCCGGGACTAGTTTCCTACAATGAGCAGTTCTTC	CASSQSPGLVSYNEQFF
TRBV19	-	TRBJ2-7	TRBD2	TGTGCCAGTAGTATGAAGCGGGAAGACTACGAGCAGTACTTC	CASSMKREDYEQYF
TRBV27	-	TRBJ1-6	TRBD1	TGTGCCAGCAGTTTCCGCGGGACAGGGGCTTCACCCCTCCACTTT	CASSFRGTGASPLHF
TRBV2	few	TRBJ2-7	TRBD2	TGTGCCAGCAGTGATTTGCGGGAGGGTTACGAGCAGTACTTC	CASSDLREGYEQYF
TRBV29-1	many	TRBJ1-1	-	TGCAGCGTTTGGACAGACACTGAAGCTTTCTTT	CSVWTDTEAFF
TRBV7-2	many	TRBJ2-7	-	TGTGCCAGCAGCTACCGGGACAAGAGCTCCTACGAGCAGTACTTC	CASSYRDKSSYEQYF
TRBV5-1	many	TRBJ2-7	-	TGCGCCAGCAGCACTTCCGGACCGAGCTCCTACGAGCAGTACTTC	CASSTSGPSSYEQYF
TRBV21-1	many	TRBJ1-2	-	TGTGCCAGCACCCCCGGGACAGACTTAATCCCCCATAACTATGGCTACACCTTC	CASTPGTDLIPHNYGYTF
TRBV7-9	-	TRBJ1-2	-	TGTGCCAGCAGCGATACAGGGTCGAAGTACTATGGCTACACCTTC	CASSDTGSKYYGYTF
TRBV5-1	many	TRBJ2-3	-	TGCGCCAGCAGCTTGTGGTCTAGCGGCACAGATACGCAGTATTTT	CASSLWSSGTDTQYF
TRBV24-1	few	TRBJ1-2	-	TGTGCCACCAGTGGCCCGACACATAACTATGGCTACACCTTC	CATSGPTHNYGYTF
TRBV25-1	many	TRBJ2-7	TRBD2	TGTGCCAGCAGTGGCCGACTAGCGCCCTACGAGCAGTACTTC	CASSGRLAPYEQYF
TRBV28	many	TRBJ2-7	-	TGTGCCAGCAGTTTGTGGAGGGCTACCTACGAGCAGTACTTC	CASSLWRATYEQYF
TRBV29-1	many	TRBJ2-5	TRBD2	TGCAGCGTTGAGCCTATAGCGGGAGGGGGAGAGACCCAGTACTTC	CSVEPIAGGGETQYF
TRBV5-6	few	TRBJ1-1	-	TGTGCCAGCAGCTACCCCAGGGCGGGCACTGAAGCTTTCTTT	CASSYPRAGTEAFF
TRBV10-3	few	TRBJ2-5	-	TGTGCCACAACCGATCCGGGTAGCGGCCAAGAGACCCAGTACTTC	CATTDPGSGQETQYF
TRBV6-2/TRBV6-3	-	TRBJ1-5	-	TGTGCCACCGATTCCCGCGGGGGGAACAATCCGCCCCAGCATTTT	CATDSRGGNNPPQHF
TRBV6-5	many	TRBJ2-7	-	TGTGCCAGCAGCTGGCAGGAGAGAGCCTACGAGCAGTACTTC	CASSWQERAYEQYF
TRBV20-1	many	TRBJ2-6	-	TGCAGTGCTAGAGGAAGCTCTGGGGCCAACGTCCTGACTTTC	CSARGSSGANVLTF
TRBV5-1	-	TRBJ2-7	-	TGCGCCAGCTGTCAGGAAGGATCCTACGAGCAGTACTTC	CASCQEGSYEQYF
TRBV2	-	TRBJ2-3	-	TGTGCCAGCAGAGAAAGGACTGGTGGGGCCACAGATACGCACTATTTT	CASRERTGGATDTHYF
TRBV27	-	TRBJ2-7	-	TGTGCCAGCAGCAAGGGCTCGCGGGGCCACGAGCAGTACTTC	CASSKGSRGHEQYF
TRBV4-1	many	TRBJ1-1	-	TGCGCCAGCAGCCAAGTGGGAGTTGGCACTGAAGCTTTCTTT	CASSQVGVGTEAFF
TRBV10-1	-	TRBJ1-1	TRBD1	TGCGCCAGCAGTGGCTCTGGGGACAGGGGTGAAGCTTTCTTT	CASSGSGDRGEAFF
TRBV20-1	many	TRBJ2-7	TRBD2	TGCAGTGCTAGAGGGGGCGGGGGTAGCTCCTACGAGCAGTACTTC	CSARGGGGSSYEQYF
TRBV28	-	TRBJ2-7	-	TGTGCCTGCAGTCAAGGGTACGAGCAGTACTTC	CACSQGYEQYF
TRBV12-5	many	TRBJ1-1	-	TGTGCTAGTGGTCCCTCCAACACTGAAGCTTTCTTT	CASGPSNTEAFF
TRBV19	few	TRBJ2-1	-	TGTGCCAGTAGTAATCCGGAAACTAGCTCCTACAATGAGCAGTTCTTC	CASSNPETSSYNEQFF
TRBV10-3	-	TRBJ1-1	-	TGTGCCATCACGGACGGGGGTGGGACTAAAGCTTTCTTT	CAITDGGGTKAFF
TRBV7-9	many	TRBJ2-4	TRBD2	TGTGCCAGCAGCTTAGTTAGCGGGGCCAACATTCAGTACTTC	CASSLVSGANIQYF
TRBV20-1	many	TRBJ2-7	-	TGCAGTGCTACCCCACAGGGAGGTCATGACGAGCAGTACTTC	CSATPQGGHDEQYF